This T cell receptor beta chain is from a study of control samples from healthy donors and cancer patients. Assay: immunoSEQ multiplex PCR; the TCRdb copy retains only in-frame clones and omits some. The sample has about 40,000 clones; roughly 92% are singletons. The junction had 7 bases not matched to a gene; V was cut back by 6 bases and J by 2 bases. The CDR3 is 15 residues long. Germline lookup yields CDR1 MDHEN and CDR2 SYDVKM. Sequencing was carried out using blood. The receptor was isolated from a woman aged 45-59 years in good health. The chain is built from TRBV28 and TRBJ2-7; 10 nucleotides align to TRBD2. The CDR3 DNA follows: TGTGCCAGCAGCATTAGCGGGGGGCCTGCCTACGAGCAGTACTTC. Encoded protein: CASSISGGPAYEQYF.